Listed here are 30 T cell receptor beta chains from one sample, sequenced in a study of CD8 T cells in Susac syndrome. Random hexamers served to reverse transcribe roughly 0.5 to 1 ug RNA. TCRdb independently ran MiXCR on the immunoSEQ multiplex PCR reads; one entry per CDR3 protein. The sample holds approximately 160,000 distinct CDR3 sequences, 93% seen once. The sample was CD4+ T cells from PBMCs. The receptors were gathered from a human donor in good health.

The V gene is TRBV30, the J gene TRBJ2-3; 9 bases are a match to TRBD2. Germline V lookup: CDR1 GTSNPN, CDR2 SVGIG (reference sequence). The J segment lost 1 base and the V segment lost 0 bases, leaving 5 bases of the junction unmatched. The CDR3 length is 16 residues. The chain's CDR3 is CAWSVGLAGGTDTQYF. Written as DNA, the CDR3 is TGTGCCTGGAGTGTAGGGTTAGCGGGGGGCACAGATACGCAGTATTTT.

The chain recombines TRBV5-1 with TRBJ1-1; no clear D gene. Trimming stripped 2 bases from V and 4 bases from J, with 12 bases between. CDR1 SGHRS and CDR2 YFSETQ come from the germline V gene. CDR3 length equals 14 residues. The CDR3: CASSFDSGGTEAFF. In nucleotides, the CDR3 is TGCGCCAGCAGCTTTGACTCCGGAGGCACTGAAGCTTTCTTT. Together with reference TRBV5-1 and TRBJ1-1, the CDR3 gives the full variable domain: KAGVTQTPRYLIKTRGQQVTLSCSPISGHRSVSWYQQTPGQGLQFLFEYFSETQRNKGNFPGRFSGRQFSNSRSEMNVSTLELGDSALYLCASSFDSGGTEAFFGQGTRLTVV.

The chain has TRBV27 and TRBJ2-2; 8 bases map to TRBD1. Trimming at V came to 5 bases and at J to 1 base, leaving 9 bases not matched to a gene. This CDR3 has 17 residues. The germline V gene encodes CDR1 MNHEY and CDR2 SMNVEV (reference sequence). The CDR3 loop is CASSPYRGAGNTGELFF. CDR3 coding DNA: TGTGCCAGCAGTCCGTACAGGGGGGCGGGGAACACCGGGGAGCTGTTTTTT.

The gene calls are TRBV5-6 and TRBJ1-5; 9 bases are a match to TRBD1. V was pared by 4 bases and J by 9 bases, with 8 bases of the junction left unmatched. Germline CDR1 and CDR2: SGHDT and YYEEEE. The CDR3 is made up of 14 amino acids. The CDR3 nucleotides are TGTGCCAGCAGCATCAACAGGGGGCTTTTGCCCCAGCATTTT. This translates into CASSINRGLLPQHF.

V usage is TRBV2 and J usage is TRBJ2-5; 7 bases are a match to TRBD2. The CDR3 spans 16 residues. CDR1 and CDR2 (germline): SNHLY, FYNNEI. J lost 2 bases, V lost 5 bases, and 11 bases had no gene match. CDR3 nucleotides: TGTGCCAGCAGTACGCCTAGCGGTACCATTCAAGAGACCCAGTACTTC. Amino acids: CASSTPSGTIQETQYF.

The chain has TRBV7-2 and TRBJ1-1, with a tentative D call TRBD1 (6 bases). Germline-derived CDR1 and CDR2 are SGHTA and FQGNSA. CDR3 length: 12 residues. Trimming took off 3 bases at V and 11 bases at J, with 13 bases between the two ends. DNA of the CDR3: TGTGCCAGCAGCTTTGACAGGATCGGCGCTTTCTTT. Protein sequence: CASSFDRIGAFF. The whole variable domain, remainder taken from reference TRBV7-2 and TRBJ1-1, is GAGVSQSPSNKVTEKGKDVELRCDPISGHTALYWYRQSLGQGLEFLIYFQGNSAPDKSGLPSDRFSAERTGGSVSTLTIQRTQQEDSAVYLCASSFDRIGAFFGQGTRLTVV.

The rearrangement uses TRBV3-1 and TRBJ1-3; D not resolved. There are 13 residues in the CDR3. CDR1 is LGHDT, CDR2 YNNKEL, per germline (reference sequence). Trimming took 4 bases from V and 3 from J, leaving 7 bases between them. The CDR3 sequence is CASSPWDGNTIYF. CDR3 bases: TGTGCCAGCAGCCCCTGGGATGGAAACACCATATATTTT.

V gene TRBV10-3 combines with J gene TRBJ1-2; no clear D. This CDR3 region has 14 residues. The V end was cut by 2 bases, the J end by 3 bases, with 10 bases between. Germline V CDR1 and CDR2: ENHRY, SYGVKD. The CDR3 nucleotides read TGTGCCATCAGTGAGCAGGACCTCGACTATGGCTACACCTTC. Its protein is CAISEQDLDYGYTF.

V usage is TRBV10-3 and J usage is TRBJ1-5; D is ambiguous. Trimming pared 4 bases from V and 4 bases from J, leaving 8 bases between. Germline V gene sequence: CDR1 ENHRY, CDR2 SYGVKD. The CDR3 is made up of 13 amino acids. The CDR3 sequence: CAISGRENQPQHF. CDR3 nucleotide sequence: TGTGCCATCAGTGGAAGGGAGAATCAGCCCCAGCATTTT.

This chain connects TRBV29-1 to TRBJ1-2; 9 bases are shared with TRBD1. The CDR3 contains 14 residues. Germline V CDR1 and CDR2: SQVTM, ANQGSEA. V shed 6 bases, J shed 2 bases, and the junction held 7 bases outside the gene matches. In DNA form, the CDR3 reads TGCAGCGTCGACACAGGGGGCCGGAACTATGGCTACACCTTC. Amino acid sequence: CSVDTGGRNYGYTF.

The chain couples TRBV20-1 to TRBJ2-6; tentatively, D is TRBD2 (5 bases). CDR3 length: 15 residues. Trimming stripped 1 base from V and 4 bases from J, with 11 bases between. Germline CDR1 DFQATT, CDR2 SNEGSKA (reference sequence). In nucleotides, the CDR3 is TGCAGTGCTAGAGCCCCCTTAGCGGGGGCCAACGTCCTGACTTTC. As protein: CSARAPLAGANVLTF.

This sequence joins TRBV3-1 and TRBJ1-1, with D hard to call. V was cut by 3 bases and J by 6 bases, with 11 bases left in between. Germline V gene data show CDR1 as LGHDT and CDR2 as YNNKEL (reference sequence). The CDR3 extends over 13 amino acids. The CDR3 sequence is CASSQGEGSEAFF. The CDR3 DNA reads TGTGCCAGCAGCCAGGGAGAAGGGTCTGAAGCTTTCTTT.

The V call is TRBV4-1, the J call TRBJ2-3, with D hard to call. The CDR3 runs 13 residues. Between the trimmed V and J ends, which lost 1 base and 4 bases, there was a span of 6 bases. In germline, CDR1 is MGHRA, CDR2 YSYEKL. DNA of the CDR3: TGCGCCAGCAGCCAAGTGGGCTCAGATACGCAGTATTTT. It is translated as CASSQVGSDTQYF.

The J gene is TRBJ2-1, the V gene TRBV6-4; D gene unclear. The germline gives CDR1 MRHNA, CDR2 SNTAGT. The CDR3 runs to 13 residues. Trimming removed 4 bases from V and 0 bases from J, with 4 bases in between. CDR3 sequence reads: CASSASSYNEQFF. The CDR3 region has the DNA TGTGCCAGCAGTGCTAGCTCCTACAATGAGCAGTTCTTC.

The chain combines TRBV7-3 with TRBJ2-2, with a tentative D call TRBD2 (5 bases). Germline V gene data show CDR1 as SGHTA and CDR2 as FQGTGA. V was trimmed by 0 bases and J by 6 bases, leaving 8 bases between them. The CDR3 runs to 14 residues. DNA of the CDR3: TGTGCCAGCAGCTTAACATTCGGGGCCGGGGAGCTGTTTTTT. Residues: CASSLTFGAGELFF.

The V call is TRBV7-2, the J call TRBJ1-2; 9 nucleotides line up with TRBD1. The CDR3 has 16 amino acids. Trimming cost V 1 base and J 7 bases; bases outside gene matches: 10. Germline loops: CDR1 SGHTA, CDR2 FQGNSA. Here the CDR3 reads CASSLGQTGGAGGYTF. CDR3 DNA: TGTGCCAGCAGCTTAGGGCAAACAGGGGGCGCAGGTGGCTACACCTTC.

This clonotype appeared once. This chain uses TRBV11-3 with TRBJ2-3, with D perhaps being TRBD1 or TRBD2 (5 bases each). Germline CDR1 and CDR2: SGHNT and YENEEA. This CDR3 region has 14 residues. Deletions cut 1 base from V and 8 bases from J, with 13 bases between. This CDR3 is CASSLVSRGATQYF. The CDR3 DNA reads as TGTGCCAGCAGCTTAGTTAGTAGGGGAGCTACGCAGTATTTT.

The chain recombines TRBV9 with TRBJ1-4; tentatively, D is TRBD1 (5 bases). The germline gives CDR1 SGDLS, CDR2 YYNGEE. The ends were cut back, 4 bases at V and 0 bases at J, with 13 bases in the middle. This CDR3 contains 16 residues. CDR3 coding DNA: TGTGCCAGCAGCCCCGGTGGGGGAGCAACTAATGAAAAACTGTTTTTT. Protein: CASSPGGGATNEKLFF.

This clonotype appeared a single time. This rearrangement joins TRBV19 to TRBJ2-6, with D unresolved. Trimming took 2 bases from V and 0 from J, leaving 5 bases between them. The CDR3 contains 15 residues. Germline CDR1 and CDR2: LNHDA and SQIVND (reference sequence). The CDR3 DNA sequence: TGTGCCAGTAGTATAATTAGCTCTGGGGCCAACGTCCTGACTTTC. It yields the protein CASSIISSGANVLTF.

The rearrangement links TRBV20-1 to TRBJ2-5; D gene unclear. CDR3 size: 13 residues. Germline CDR1 is DFQATT and CDR2 is SNEGSKA (reference sequence). V gave up 6 bases and J gave up 1 base, with 12 bases separating them. CDR3 protein: CSASLASQETQYF. In DNA form, the CDR3 reads TGCAGTGCCAGCCTGGCGAGCCAAGAGACCCAGTACTTC.

The CDR3 coding sequence is TGTGCCAGCTCACCGGGACAGGGGAGCAATCAGCCCCAGCATTTT. It translates to CASSPGQGSNQPQHF. The chain combines TRBV18 with TRBJ1-5; 10 bases match TRBD1. This CDR3 is built from 15 residues. Trimming cost V 3 bases and J 1 base; bases outside gene matches: 0. The germline gives CDR1 KGHSH, CDR2 LQKENI.

The gene calls are TRBV19 and TRBJ1-2; the match to TRBD1 covers 7 bases. The trim removed 7 bases at V and 2 bases at J, leaving 7 bases unmatched. Germline assignment: CDR1 LNHDA and CDR2 SQIVND (reference sequence). The CDR3 loop spans 14 amino acids. The CDR3 spells CASTPGTVNYGYTF. CDR3 sequence (DNA): TGTGCCAGTACTCCGGGGACAGTCAACTATGGCTACACCTTC.

The V gene is TRBV29-1, the J gene TRBJ2-3; D is tentatively TRBD1 or TRBD2 (6 bases each). Germline CDR1 reads SQVTM; CDR2 reads ANQGSEA. The CDR3 is made up of 15 amino acids. The ends were cut back, 6 bases at V and 2 bases at J, with 18 bases in the middle. The chain's CDR3 is CSVEGYRVNTDTQYF. The DNA of the CDR3 is TGCAGCGTGGAGGGATACAGGGTGAACACAGATACGCAGTATTTT.

The rearrangement uses TRBV20-1 and TRBJ2-7; D is perhaps TRBD2 (5 bases). Trimming removed 3 bases from V and 2 bases from J, with 17 bases in between. There are 15 residues in the CDR3. Germline V gene data show CDR1 as DFQATT and CDR2 as SNEGSKA (reference sequence). CDR3: CSASVLGERPYEQYF. Here the CDR3 DNA reads TGCAGTGCTAGTGTTCTCGGGGAGAGACCCTACGAGCAGTACTTC.

This clonotype has a single count. The V gene is TRBV29-1, the J gene TRBJ2-7; TRBD2 might be the D (5 bases). Looked up from germline, CDR1 is SQVTM and CDR2 is ANQGSEA. V lost 6 bases to trimming and J lost 2 bases, with 14 bases between them. The CDR3 spans 13 residues. CDR3 loop: CSVRPPGAYEQYF. CDR3 nucleotide sequence: TGCAGCGTCCGACCCCCCGGGGCCTACGAGCAGTACTTC.

The V and J genes are TRBV20-1 and TRBJ2-6; a weak D match, TRBD1 (6 bases). CDR3 length: 16 residues. V was clipped by 5 bases and J by 0 bases, with 14 bases between them. Germline V lookup: CDR1 DFQATT, CDR2 SNEGSKA (reference sequence). CDR3 loop: CSALGGWGSGANVLTF. In nucleotides, the CDR3 is TGCAGTGCTTTAGGGGGATGGGGCTCTGGGGCCAACGTCCTGACTTTC.

This clonotype was recorded only once. The genes are TRBV20-1 and TRBJ2-3; D gene uncertain. CDR1 DFQATT and CDR2 SNEGSKA come from the germline V gene (reference sequence). This CDR3 has 12 amino acids. The V and J ends lost 6 bases and 0 bases respectively, with 7 bases between them. This chain's CDR3 is CSAQTSTDTQYF. The CDR3 bases are TGCAGTGCCCAAACTAGCACAGATACGCAGTATTTT.

The chain recombines TRBV3-1 with TRBJ1-6; tentatively, D is TRBD1 (5 bases). The CDR3 is made up of 15 amino acids. The germline V and J ends were trimmed by 1 base and 5 bases, with 9 bases remaining between them. Germline loops: CDR1 LGHDT, CDR2 YNNKEL (reference sequence). The DNA for the CDR3 is TGTGCCAGCAGCCAAGGGGGGGGGAATAATTCACCCCTCCACTTT. Translating gives CASSQGGGNNSPLHF.

The chain links TRBV6-1 to TRBJ2-7; D is unresolved. Between the trimmed V and J ends, which lost 2 bases and 6 bases, there was a span of 8 bases. The CDR3 totals 12 residues. Germline CDR1 reads MNHNS; CDR2 reads SASEGT. The CDR3 here is CASSELPFEQYF. Here the CDR3 DNA reads TGTGCCAGCAGTGAACTTCCGTTCGAGCAGTACTTC.

The chain couples TRBV5-4 to TRBJ2-6; weak D call: TRBD2 (6 bases). The V end was cut by 1 base, the J end by 4 bases, with 9 bases between. The CDR3 is 15 residues long. Germline lookup yields CDR1 SGHNT and CDR2 YYREEE (reference sequence). This CDR3 reads CASSLWGEGANVLTF. CDR3 DNA: TGTGCCAGCAGCTTGTGGGGGGAGGGGGCCAACGTCCTGACTTTC.